This T cell receptor (beta chain) came from a study of patients and donors after allogeneic stem cell transplantation. V was clipped by 1 base and J by 7 bases, with 20 bases between them. Germline CDR1 reads LNHDA; CDR2 reads SQIVND (reference sequence). CDR3 length: 17 residues. Via MiXCR, TCRdb re-called the RT-PCR reads, giving one row per CDR3 protein. Of 200,000 to 250,000 distinct CDR3 sequences listed, approximately 14% are singletons. This clonotype was detected a few times. Sequenced input: blood, either unsorted or a sorted T cell fraction (not recorded which). The rearrangement uses TRBV19 and TRBJ1-5, with TRBD1 as a possible D gene (6 bases). This TCR was recovered from a human donor who was either an allogeneic HSCT recipient or a stem cell or donor lymphocyte infusion donor (not recorded which). It is not recorded whose cells these are; they may come from a transplant donor. The CDR3 sequence: CASSIGRGRERGQPQHF. The CDR3 DNA is TGTGCCAGTAGTATAGGGAGGGGCCGCGAAAGGGGGCAGCCCCAGCATTTT.